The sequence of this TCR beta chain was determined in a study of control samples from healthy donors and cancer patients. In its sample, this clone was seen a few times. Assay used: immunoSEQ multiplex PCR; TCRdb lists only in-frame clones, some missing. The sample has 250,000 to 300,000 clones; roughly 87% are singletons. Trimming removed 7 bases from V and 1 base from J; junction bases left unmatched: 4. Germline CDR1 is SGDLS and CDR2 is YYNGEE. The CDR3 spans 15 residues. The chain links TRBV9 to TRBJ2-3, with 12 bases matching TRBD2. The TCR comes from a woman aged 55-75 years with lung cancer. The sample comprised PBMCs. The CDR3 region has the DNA TGTGCCAGCGGGTGGACTAGCGGGGGCACAGATACGCAGTATTTT. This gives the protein CASGWTSGGTDTQYF.